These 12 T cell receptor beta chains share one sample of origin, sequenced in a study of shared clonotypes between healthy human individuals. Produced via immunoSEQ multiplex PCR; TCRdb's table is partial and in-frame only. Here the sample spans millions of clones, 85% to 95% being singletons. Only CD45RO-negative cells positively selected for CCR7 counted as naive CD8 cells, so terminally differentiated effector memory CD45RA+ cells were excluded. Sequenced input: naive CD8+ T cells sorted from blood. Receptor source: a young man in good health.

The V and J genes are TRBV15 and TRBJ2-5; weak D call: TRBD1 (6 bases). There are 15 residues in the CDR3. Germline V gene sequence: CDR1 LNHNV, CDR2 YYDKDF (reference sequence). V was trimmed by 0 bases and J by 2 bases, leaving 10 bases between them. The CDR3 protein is CATSRDLDSQETQYF. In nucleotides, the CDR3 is TGTGCCACCAGCAGAGATTTGGACAGTCAAGAGACCCAGTACTTC.

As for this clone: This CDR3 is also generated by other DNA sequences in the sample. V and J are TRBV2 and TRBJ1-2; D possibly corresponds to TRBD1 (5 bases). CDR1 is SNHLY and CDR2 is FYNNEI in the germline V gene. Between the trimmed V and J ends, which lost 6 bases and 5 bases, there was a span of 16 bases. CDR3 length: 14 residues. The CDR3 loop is CASSPGQGGYGYTF. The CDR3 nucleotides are TGTGCCAGCAGCCCCGGGCAGGGCGGTTATGGCTACACCTTC. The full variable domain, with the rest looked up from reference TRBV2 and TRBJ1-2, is EPEVTQTPSHQVTQMGQEVILRCVPISNHLYFYWYRQILGQKVEFLVSFYNNEISEKSEIFDDQFSVERPDGSNFTLKIRSTKLEDSAMYFCASSPGQGGYGYTFGSGTRLTVV.

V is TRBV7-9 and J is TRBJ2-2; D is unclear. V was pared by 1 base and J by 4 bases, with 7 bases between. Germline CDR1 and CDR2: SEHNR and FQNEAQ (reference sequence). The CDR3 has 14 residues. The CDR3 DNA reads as TGTGCCAGCAGCTTAGTCTCGTCCACCGGGGAGCTGTTTTTT. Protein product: CASSLVSSTGELFF.

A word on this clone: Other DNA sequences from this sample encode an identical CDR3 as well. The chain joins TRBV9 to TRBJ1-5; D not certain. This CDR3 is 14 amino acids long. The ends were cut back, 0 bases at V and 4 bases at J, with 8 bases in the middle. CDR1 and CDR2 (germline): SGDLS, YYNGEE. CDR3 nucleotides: TGTGCCAGCAGCGTAGCCCCAGAAAATCAGCCCCAGCATTTT. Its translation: CASSVAPENQPQHF.

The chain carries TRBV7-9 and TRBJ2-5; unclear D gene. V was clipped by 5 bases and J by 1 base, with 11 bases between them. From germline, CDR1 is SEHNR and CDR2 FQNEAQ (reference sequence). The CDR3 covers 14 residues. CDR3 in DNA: TGTGCCAGCAGCCACGCCGGCAGCCAAGAGACCCAGTACTTC. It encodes CASSHAGSQETQYF.

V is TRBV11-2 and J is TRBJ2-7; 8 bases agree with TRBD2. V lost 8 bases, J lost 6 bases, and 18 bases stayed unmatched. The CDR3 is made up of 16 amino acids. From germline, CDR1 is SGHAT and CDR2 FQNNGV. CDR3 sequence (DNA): TGTGCCAGCGCGGGGGGAGCTAGCGGGCCAATTATCGAGCAGTACTTC. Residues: CASAGGASGPIIEQYF.

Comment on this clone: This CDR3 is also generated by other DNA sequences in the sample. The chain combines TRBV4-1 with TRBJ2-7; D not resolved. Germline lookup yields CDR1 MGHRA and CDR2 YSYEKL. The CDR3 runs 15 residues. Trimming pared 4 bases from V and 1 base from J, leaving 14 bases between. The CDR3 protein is CASSRSPSSSYEQYF. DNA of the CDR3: TGCGCCAGCAGCCGAAGTCCTTCCAGTTCCTACGAGCAGTACTTC.

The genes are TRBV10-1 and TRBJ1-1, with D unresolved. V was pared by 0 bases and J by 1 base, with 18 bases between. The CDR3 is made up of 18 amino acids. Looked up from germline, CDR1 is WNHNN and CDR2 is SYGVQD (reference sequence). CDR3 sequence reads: CASSESKIGSLRNTEAFF. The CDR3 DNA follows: TGCGCCAGCAGTGAGTCGAAAATAGGATCGTTGCGGAACACTGAAGCTTTCTTT.

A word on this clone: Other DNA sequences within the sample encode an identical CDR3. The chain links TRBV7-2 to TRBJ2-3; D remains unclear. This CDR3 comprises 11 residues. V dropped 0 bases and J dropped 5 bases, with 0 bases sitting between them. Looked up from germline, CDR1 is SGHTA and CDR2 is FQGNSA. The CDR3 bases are TGTGCCAGCAGCTTAGCAGATACGCAGTATTTT. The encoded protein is CASSLADTQYF.

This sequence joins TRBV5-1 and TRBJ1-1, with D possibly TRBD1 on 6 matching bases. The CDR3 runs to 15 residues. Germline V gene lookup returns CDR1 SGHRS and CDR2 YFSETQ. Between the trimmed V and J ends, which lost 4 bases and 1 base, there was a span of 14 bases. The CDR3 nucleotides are TGCGCCAGCAGCCCATCCTGGACAGAGAACACTGAAGCTTTCTTT. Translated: CASSPSWTENTEAFF.

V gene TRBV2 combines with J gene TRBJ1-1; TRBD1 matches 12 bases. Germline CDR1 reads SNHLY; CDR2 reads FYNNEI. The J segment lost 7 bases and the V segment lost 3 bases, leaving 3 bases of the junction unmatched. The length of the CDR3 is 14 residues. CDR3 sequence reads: CASSEGQGAYEAFF. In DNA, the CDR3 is TGTGCCAGCAGTGAGGGACAGGGGGCTTATGAAGCTTTCTTT.

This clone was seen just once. CDR3 in DNA: TGTGCCAGCAGCTTCCGAGGATCGTCCTACGAGCAGTACTTC. Its translation: CASSFRGSSYEQYF. The gene calls are TRBV7-2 and TRBJ2-7; D gene uncertain. Looked up from germline, CDR1 is SGHTA and CDR2 is FQGNSA. The CDR3 has 14 amino acids. With 3 bases removed from V and 1 base from J, the gap between germline ends came to 10 bases.